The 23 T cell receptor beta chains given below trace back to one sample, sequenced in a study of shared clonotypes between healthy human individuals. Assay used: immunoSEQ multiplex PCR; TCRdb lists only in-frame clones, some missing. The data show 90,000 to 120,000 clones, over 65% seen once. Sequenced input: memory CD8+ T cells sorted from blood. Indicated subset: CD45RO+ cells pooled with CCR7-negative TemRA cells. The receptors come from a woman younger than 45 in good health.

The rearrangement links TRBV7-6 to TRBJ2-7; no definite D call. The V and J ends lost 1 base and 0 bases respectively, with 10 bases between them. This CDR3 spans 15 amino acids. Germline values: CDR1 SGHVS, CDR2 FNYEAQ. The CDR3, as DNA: TGTGCCAGCAGCTTAGAGGCCCGTGACTCCTACGAGCAGTACTTC. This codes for CASSLEARDSYEQYF.

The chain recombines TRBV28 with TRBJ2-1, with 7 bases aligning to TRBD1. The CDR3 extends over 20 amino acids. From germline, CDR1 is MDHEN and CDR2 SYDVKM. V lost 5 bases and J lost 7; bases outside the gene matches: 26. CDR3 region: CASSLFNYPNRDSDLNEQFF. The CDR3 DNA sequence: TGTGCCAGCAGTCTTTTTAACTATCCAAACCGGGACAGTGACTTAAATGAGCAGTTCTTC.

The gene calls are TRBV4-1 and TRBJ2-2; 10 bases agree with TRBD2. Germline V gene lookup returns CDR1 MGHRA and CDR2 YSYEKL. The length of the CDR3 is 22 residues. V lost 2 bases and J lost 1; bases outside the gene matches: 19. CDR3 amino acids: CASSQPSFPGLAPTMNTGELFF. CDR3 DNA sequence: TGCGCCAGCAGCCAACCCTCATTCCCGGGACTAGCGCCCACAATGAACACCGGGGAGCTGTTTTTT.

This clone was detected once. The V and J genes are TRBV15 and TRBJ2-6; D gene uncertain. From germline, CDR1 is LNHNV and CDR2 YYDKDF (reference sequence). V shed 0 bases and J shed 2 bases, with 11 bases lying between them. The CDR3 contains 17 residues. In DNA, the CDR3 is TGTGCCACCAGCAGAGATCGCGGTGTAGCTGGGGCCAACGTCCTGACTTTC. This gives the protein CATSRDRGVAGANVLTF.

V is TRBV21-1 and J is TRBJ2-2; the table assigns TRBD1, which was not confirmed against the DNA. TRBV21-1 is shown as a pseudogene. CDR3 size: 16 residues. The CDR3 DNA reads TGTGCCAGCAGCCGTGCCTACACAGGCTTGACCGGGGAGCTGTTTTTT. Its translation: CASSRAYTGLTGELFF.

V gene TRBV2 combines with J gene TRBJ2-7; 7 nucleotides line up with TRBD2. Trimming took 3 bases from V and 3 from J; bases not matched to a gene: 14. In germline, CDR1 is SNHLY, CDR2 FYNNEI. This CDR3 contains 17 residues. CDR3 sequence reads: CASSEYYTSAGGYEQYF. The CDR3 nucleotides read TGTGCCAGCAGTGAGTACTATACTAGCGCCGGAGGCTACGAGCAGTACTTC.

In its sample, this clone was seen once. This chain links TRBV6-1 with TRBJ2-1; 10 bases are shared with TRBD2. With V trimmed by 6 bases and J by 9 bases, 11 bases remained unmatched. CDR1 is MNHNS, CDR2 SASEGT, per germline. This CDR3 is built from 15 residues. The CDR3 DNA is TGTGCCAGCAGGCCCATAGCGGGAGGTCTCTCTGAGCAGTTCTTC. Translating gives CASRPIAGGLSEQFF.

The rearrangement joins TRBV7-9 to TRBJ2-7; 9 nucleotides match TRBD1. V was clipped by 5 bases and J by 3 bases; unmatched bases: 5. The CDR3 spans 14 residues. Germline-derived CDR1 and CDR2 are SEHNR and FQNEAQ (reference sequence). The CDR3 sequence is CASSARDRVYEQYF. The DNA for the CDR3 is TGTGCCAGCAGCGCCCGGGACAGGGTCTACGAGCAGTACTTC.

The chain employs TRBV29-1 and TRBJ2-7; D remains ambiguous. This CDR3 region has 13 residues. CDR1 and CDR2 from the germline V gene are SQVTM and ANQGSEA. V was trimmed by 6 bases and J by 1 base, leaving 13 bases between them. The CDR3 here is CSVLPGPSYEQYF. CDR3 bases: TGCAGCGTCCTTCCCGGCCCTTCCTACGAGCAGTACTTC.

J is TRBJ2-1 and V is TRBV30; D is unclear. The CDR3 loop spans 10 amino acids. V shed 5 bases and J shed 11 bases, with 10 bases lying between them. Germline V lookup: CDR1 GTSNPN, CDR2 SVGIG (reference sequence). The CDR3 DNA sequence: TGTGCCTGGGGCGCATCTAAGCAGTTCTTC. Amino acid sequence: CAWGASKQFF.

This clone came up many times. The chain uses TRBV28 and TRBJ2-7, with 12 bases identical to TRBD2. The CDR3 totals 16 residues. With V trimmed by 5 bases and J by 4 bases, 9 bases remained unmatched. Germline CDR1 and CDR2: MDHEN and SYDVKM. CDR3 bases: TGTGCCAGCAGTCAATACGGACTAGCGGGAAGATACGAGCAGTACTTC. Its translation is CASSQYGLAGRYEQYF.

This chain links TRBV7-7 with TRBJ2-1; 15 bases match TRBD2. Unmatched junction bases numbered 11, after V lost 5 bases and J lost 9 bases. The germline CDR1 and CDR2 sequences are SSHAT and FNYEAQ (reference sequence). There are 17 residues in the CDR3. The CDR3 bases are TGTGCCAGCAGCGCAGGACTAGCGGGAGGGCCAGGTGTTGAGCAGTTCTTC. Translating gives CASSAGLAGGPGVEQFF.

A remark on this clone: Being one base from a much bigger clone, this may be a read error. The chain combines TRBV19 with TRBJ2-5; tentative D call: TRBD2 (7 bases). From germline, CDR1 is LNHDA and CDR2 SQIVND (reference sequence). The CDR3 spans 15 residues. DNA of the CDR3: TGTGCCCGTAGTATCTGGGGGGGCCTCGGGGAGACCCAGTACTTC. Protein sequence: CARSIWGGLGETQYF. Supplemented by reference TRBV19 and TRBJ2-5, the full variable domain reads DGGITQSPKYLFRKEGQNVTLSCEQNLNHDAMYWYRQDPGQGLRLIYYSQIVNDFQKGDIAEGYSVSREKKESFPLTVTSAQKNPTAFYLCARSIWGGLGETQYFGPGTRLLVL.

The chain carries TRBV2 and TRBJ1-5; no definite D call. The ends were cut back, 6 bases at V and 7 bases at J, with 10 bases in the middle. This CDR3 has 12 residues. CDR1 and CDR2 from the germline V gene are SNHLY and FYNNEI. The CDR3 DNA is TGTGCCAGCAGCTGGGTTGGCCAGCCCCAGCATTTT. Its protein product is CASSWVGQPQHF.

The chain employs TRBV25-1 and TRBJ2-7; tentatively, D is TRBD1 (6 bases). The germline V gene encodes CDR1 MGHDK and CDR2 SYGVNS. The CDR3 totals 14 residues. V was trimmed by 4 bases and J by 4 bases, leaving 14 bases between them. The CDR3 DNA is TGTGCCAGCAGTGGTCCGGGACACAGATACGAGCAGTACTTC. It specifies CASSGPGHRYEQYF.

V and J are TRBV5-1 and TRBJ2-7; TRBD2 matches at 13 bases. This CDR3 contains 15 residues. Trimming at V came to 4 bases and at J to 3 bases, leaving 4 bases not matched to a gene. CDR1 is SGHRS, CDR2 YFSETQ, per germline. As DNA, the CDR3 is TGCGCCAGCAGCGAGGGACTAGCGGGGTTCTACGAGCAGTACTTC. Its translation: CASSEGLAGFYEQYF.

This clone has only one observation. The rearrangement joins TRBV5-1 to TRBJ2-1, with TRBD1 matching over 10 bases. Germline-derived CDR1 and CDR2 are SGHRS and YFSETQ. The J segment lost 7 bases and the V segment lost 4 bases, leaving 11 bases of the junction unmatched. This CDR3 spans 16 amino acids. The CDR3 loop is CASSRAAGQGGNEQFF. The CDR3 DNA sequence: TGCGCCAGCAGCCGAGCCGCAGGACAGGGGGGGAATGAGCAGTTCTTC.

CDR3 DNA sequence: TGTGCCAGCAGTCCTAGCCAGCGGGGCTCCTACGAGCAGTACTTC. This codes for CASSPSQRGSYEQYF. V and J are TRBV5-6 and TRBJ2-7; TRBD2 agrees at 7 bases. Germline values: CDR1 SGHDT, CDR2 YYEEEE. V shed 5 bases and J 0 bases; nucleotides not matched to a gene: 8. The CDR3 has 15 residues.

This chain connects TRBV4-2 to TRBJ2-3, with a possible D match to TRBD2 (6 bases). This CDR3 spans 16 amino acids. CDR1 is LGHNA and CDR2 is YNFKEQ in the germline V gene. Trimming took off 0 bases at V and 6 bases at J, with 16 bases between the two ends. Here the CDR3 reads CASSQDSGGGSDTQYF. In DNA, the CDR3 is TGTGCCAGCAGCCAAGATTCGGGCGGAGGGTCGGATACGCAGTATTTT.

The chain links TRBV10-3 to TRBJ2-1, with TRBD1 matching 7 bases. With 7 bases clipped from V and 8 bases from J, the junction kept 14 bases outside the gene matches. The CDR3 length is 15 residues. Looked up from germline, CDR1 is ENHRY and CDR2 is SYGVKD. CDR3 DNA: TGTGCCATCATCGCCGGGTCGACAGGGTACGATGAGCAGTTCTTC. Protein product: CAIIAGSTGYDEQFF.

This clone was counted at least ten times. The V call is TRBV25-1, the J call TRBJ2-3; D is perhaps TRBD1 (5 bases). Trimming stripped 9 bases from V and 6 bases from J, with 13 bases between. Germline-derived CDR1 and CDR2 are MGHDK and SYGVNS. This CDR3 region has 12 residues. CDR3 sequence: CASTQGVDTQYF. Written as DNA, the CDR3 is TGTGCCAGTACACAAGGGGTGGATACGCAGTATTTT.

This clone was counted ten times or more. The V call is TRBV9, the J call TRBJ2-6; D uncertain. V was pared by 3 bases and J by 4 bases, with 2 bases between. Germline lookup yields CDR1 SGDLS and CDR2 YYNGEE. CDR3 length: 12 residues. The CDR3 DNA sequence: TGTGCCAGCAGCGCCGGGGCCAACGTCCTGACTTTC. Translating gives CASSAGANVLTF.

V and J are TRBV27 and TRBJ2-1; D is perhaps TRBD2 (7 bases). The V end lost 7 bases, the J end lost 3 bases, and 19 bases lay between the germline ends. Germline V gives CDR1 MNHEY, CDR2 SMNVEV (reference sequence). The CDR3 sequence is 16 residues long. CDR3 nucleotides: TGTGCCAGCAAGGAGGGGGGGGCCTGGGGCTACAATGAGCAGTTCTTC. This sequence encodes CASKEGGAWGYNEQFF.